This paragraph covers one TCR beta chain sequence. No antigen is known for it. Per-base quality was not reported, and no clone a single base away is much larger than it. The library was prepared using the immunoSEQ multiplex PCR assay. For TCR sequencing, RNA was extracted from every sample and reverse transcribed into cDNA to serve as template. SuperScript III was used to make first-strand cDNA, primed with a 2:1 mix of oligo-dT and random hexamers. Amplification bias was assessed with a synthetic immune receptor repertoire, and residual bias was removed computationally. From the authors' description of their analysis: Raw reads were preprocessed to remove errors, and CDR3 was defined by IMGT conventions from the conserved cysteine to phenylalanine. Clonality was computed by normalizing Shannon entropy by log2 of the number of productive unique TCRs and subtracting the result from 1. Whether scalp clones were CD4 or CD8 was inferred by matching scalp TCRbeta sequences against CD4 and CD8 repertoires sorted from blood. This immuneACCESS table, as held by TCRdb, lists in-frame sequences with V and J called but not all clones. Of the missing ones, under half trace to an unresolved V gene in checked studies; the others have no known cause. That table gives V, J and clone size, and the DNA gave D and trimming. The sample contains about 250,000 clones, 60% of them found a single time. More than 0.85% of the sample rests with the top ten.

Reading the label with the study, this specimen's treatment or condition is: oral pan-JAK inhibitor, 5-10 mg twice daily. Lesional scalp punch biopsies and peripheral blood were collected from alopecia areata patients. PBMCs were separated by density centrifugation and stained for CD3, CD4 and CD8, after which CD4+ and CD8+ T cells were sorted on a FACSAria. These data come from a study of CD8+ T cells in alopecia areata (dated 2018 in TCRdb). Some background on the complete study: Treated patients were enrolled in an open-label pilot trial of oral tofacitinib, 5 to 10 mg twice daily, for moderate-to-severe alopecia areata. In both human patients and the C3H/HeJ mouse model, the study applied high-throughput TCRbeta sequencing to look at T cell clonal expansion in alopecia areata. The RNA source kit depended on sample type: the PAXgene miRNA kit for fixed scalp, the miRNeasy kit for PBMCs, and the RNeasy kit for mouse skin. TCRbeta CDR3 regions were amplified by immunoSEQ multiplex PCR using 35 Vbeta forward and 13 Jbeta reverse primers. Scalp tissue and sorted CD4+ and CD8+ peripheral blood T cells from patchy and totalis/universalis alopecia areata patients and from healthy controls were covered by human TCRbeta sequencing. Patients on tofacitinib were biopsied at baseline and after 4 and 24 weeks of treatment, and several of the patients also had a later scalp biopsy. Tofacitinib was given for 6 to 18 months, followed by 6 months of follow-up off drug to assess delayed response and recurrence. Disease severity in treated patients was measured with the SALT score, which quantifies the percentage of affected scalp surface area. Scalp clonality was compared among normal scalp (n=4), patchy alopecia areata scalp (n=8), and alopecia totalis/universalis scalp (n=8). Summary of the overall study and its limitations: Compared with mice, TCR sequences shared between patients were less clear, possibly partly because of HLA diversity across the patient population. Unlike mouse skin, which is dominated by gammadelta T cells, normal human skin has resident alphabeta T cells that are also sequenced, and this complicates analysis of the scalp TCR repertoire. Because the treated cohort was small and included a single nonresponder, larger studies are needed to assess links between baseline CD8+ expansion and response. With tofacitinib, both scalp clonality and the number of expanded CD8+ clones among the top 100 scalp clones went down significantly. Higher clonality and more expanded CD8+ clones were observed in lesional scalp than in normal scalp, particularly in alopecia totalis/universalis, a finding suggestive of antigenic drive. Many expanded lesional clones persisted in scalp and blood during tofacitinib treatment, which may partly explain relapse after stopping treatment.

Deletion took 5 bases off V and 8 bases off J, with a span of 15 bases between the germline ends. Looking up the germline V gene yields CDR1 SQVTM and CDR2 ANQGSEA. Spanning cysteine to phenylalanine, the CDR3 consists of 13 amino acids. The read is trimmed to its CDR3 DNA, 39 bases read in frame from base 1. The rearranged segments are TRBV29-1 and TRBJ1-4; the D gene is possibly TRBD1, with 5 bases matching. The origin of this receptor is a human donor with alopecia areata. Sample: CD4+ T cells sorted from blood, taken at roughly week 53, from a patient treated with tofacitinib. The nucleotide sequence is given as TGCAGCGTTAAAGGGACGATAGAAGAAAAACTGTTTTTT. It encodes CSVKGTIEEKLFF.